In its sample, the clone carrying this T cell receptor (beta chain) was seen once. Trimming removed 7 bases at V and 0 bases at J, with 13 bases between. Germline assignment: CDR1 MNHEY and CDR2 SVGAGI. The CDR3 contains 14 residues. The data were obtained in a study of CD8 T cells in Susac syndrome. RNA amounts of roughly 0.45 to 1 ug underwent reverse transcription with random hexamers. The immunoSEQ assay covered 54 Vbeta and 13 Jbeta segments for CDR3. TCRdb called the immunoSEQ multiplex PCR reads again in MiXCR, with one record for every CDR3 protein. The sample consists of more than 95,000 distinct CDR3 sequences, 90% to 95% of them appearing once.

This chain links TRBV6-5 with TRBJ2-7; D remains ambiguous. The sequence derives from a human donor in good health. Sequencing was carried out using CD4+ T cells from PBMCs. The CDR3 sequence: CASTEGEFSYEQYF. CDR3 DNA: TGTGCCAGCACCGAAGGCGAGTTCTCCTACGAGCAGTACTTC.